These 22 T cell receptor beta chains were sequenced from one sample in a study of T-cell memory formation after mild COVID-19. TCRdb re-derived calls from the 5' RACE reads in MiXCR, one entry per CDR3 protein. The sample holds 200,000 to 300,000 distinct CDR3 sequences, 16% seen once. The specimen was PBMCs or a T cell subset sorted from them (not recorded which). The receptor set was obtained from a man between 18 and 29 years old who had mild COVID-19 (a few samples of this study predate the infection). Cell type and time point are not known.

This clonotype has more than one count but fewer than ten. The genes are TRBV7-2 and TRBJ1-6, with 10 bases that match TRBD1. V gave up 5 bases and J gave up 13 bases; unmatched junction bases: 5. The CDR3 runs to 13 residues. Per the germline V gene, CDR1 is SGHTA and CDR2 is FQGNSA. CDR3 sequence reads: CASSRDRGSPLHF. The CDR3 DNA sequence: TGTGCCAGCAGCCGGGACAGGGGATCTCCCCTCCACTTT.

This chain joins TRBV7-9 and TRBJ2-7; D not resolved. This CDR3 has 13 amino acids. Germline V CDR1 and CDR2: SEHNR, FQNEAQ (reference sequence). Trimming pared 0 bases from V and 5 bases from J, leaving 8 bases between. CDR3 nucleotides: TGTGCCAGCAGCTTAGCCGGGTTCCACGAGCAGTACGTC. Protein: CASSLAGFHEQYV.

This clonotype was seen only a few times. The genes are TRBV4-1 and TRBJ1-1, with D unclear. With 4 bases removed from V and 5 bases from J, the gap between germline ends came to 14 bases. The length of the CDR3 is 14 residues. CDR1 is MGHRA and CDR2 is YSYEKL in the germline V gene. CDR3 residues: CASSLQTSGTEAFF. In DNA, the CDR3 is TGCGCCAGCAGCCTGCAAACGTCCGGTACTGAAGCTTTCTTT.

The rearrangement links TRBV6-2 or TRBV6-3 to TRBJ2-7; TRBD1 agrees at 9 bases. CDR1 is MNHEY and CDR2 is SVGEGT in the germline V gene. The CDR3 is 17 residues long. V lost 6 bases to trimming and J lost 5 bases; unmatched junction nucleotides: 17. The CDR3 bases are TGTGCCAGCAGCACAACACGACAGGGGGGACCCCACCACGAGCAGTACTTC. Translated, it gives CASSTTRQGGPHHEQYF.

This chain links TRBV6-6 with TRBJ1-2; the match to TRBD1 covers 7 bases. The ends lost 5 bases at V and 5 bases at J; junction bases unmatched: 8. Per germline, CDR1 MNHNY and CDR2 SVGAGI (reference sequence). The CDR3 spans 14 residues. This CDR3 is CASSRQGREYGYTF. Written as DNA, the CDR3 is TGTGCCAGCAGTCGACAGGGACGGGAGTATGGCTACACCTTC.

This clonotype came up a few times. The chain carries TRBV7-2 and TRBJ2-2, with TRBD1 matching 9 bases. This CDR3 contains 15 residues. V trimming: 4 bases; J trimming: 6 bases; junction bases outside the gene matches: 6. Germline assignment: CDR1 SGHTA and CDR2 FQGNSA. The CDR3 loop is CASSSQGAVAGELFF. The CDR3 DNA reads as TGTGCCAGCAGCTCACAGGGGGCAGTGGCCGGGGAGCTGTTTTTT.

This clonotype was detected only a few times. The chain joins TRBV20-1 to TRBJ2-5; D possibly corresponds to TRBD1 (5 bases). This CDR3 comprises 14 residues. Germline CDR1 DFQATT, CDR2 SNEGSKA (reference sequence). V was pared by 2 bases and J by 4 bases, with 14 bases between. Here the CDR3 reads CSARRLGAAETQYF. CDR3 DNA: TGCAGTGCTAGACGTTTAGGGGCGGCAGAGACCCAGTACTTC.

The chain joins TRBV5-1 to TRBJ1-5, with 10 nucleotides matching TRBD1. This CDR3 has 14 residues. V shed 0 bases and J 10 bases; nucleotides not matched to a gene: 4. Germline V CDR1 and CDR2: SGHRS, YFSETQ. The CDR3 is CASSLEGQGGPQHF. The CDR3 DNA reads TGCGCCAGCAGCTTGGAAGGACAGGGGGGACCCCAGCATTTT.

The sample holds many counts of this clonotype. CDR3 residues: CASSYLAGGYNEQFF. CDR3 nucleotides: TGTGCCAGCAGTTACCTAGCGGGGGGGTACAATGAGCAGTTCTTC. The chain combines TRBV12-3 or TRBV12-4 with TRBJ2-1, with 12 nucleotides matching TRBD2. Trimming at V came to 4 bases and at J to 4 bases, leaving 2 bases not matched to a gene. The CDR3 has 15 amino acids.

This clonotype showed up just a few times. The chain joins TRBV10-3 to TRBJ2-5; perhaps D is TRBD1 or TRBD2 (5 bases each). The germline CDR1 and CDR2 sequences are ENHRY and SYGVKD. The CDR3 runs 11 residues. Trimming cost V 10 bases and J 1 base, with 7 bases left between them. CDR3 amino acids: CATGRQETQYF. As DNA, the CDR3 is TGTGCCACGGGACGCCAAGAGACCCAGTACTTC.

This clonotype turned up a few times. At one boundary the junction diverges from the germline segment, which might be a read error. This chain links TRBV5-1 with TRBJ2-1, with 8 bases lining up with TRBD1. The CDR3 has 14 residues. The V gene's germline CDR1 is SGHRS and CDR2 YFSETQ. The CDR3 DNA follows: TGCGCCGGCAGCGACGGACAGGGTAAGAATGAGCAGTTCTTC. Translated, it gives CAGSDGQGKNEQFF.

J is TRBJ1-2 and V is TRBV28; maybe TRBD1 (5 bases). Germline V lookup: CDR1 MDHEN, CDR2 SYDVKM. V was cut by 4 bases and J by 8 bases, with 17 bases left in between. The CDR3 spans 14 residues. CDR3: CASSSTGALGGYTF. CDR3 in DNA: TGTGCCAGCAGTTCCACTGGGGCTTTGGGAGGCTACACCTTC.

V gene TRBV20-1 combines with J gene TRBJ1-1; 10 bases line up with TRBD1. V dropped 6 bases and J dropped 1; count of bases not matched to a gene: 5. The CDR3 is 14 residues long. Germline-derived CDR1 and CDR2 are DFQATT and SNEGSKA (reference sequence). The CDR3 region has the DNA TGCAGTGCCCGACAGGGGGCGCGGAACACTGAAGCTTTCTTT. This translates into CSARQGARNTEAFF.

The chain links TRBV20-1 to TRBJ2-7; D is perhaps TRBD1 (6 bases). CDR3 length: 13 residues. V was trimmed by 1 base and J by 2 bases, leaving 9 bases between them. Germline CDR1 reads DFQATT; CDR2 reads SNEGSKA (reference sequence). The CDR3 loop reads CSARGDKPYEQYF. In DNA form, the CDR3 reads TGCAGTGCTAGAGGGGACAAACCCTACGAGCAGTACTTC.

This rearrangement joins TRBV6-5 to TRBJ1-1, with D uncertain. V was shortened by 4 bases and J by 5 bases, with 14 bases between the two germline ends. The CDR3 length is 14 residues. CDR1 and CDR2 from the germline V gene are MNHEY and SVGAGI. CDR3 bases: TGTGCCAGCAGTTTAGGCCCGATTAGGACTGAAGCTTTCTTT. Protein: CASSLGPIRTEAFF.

The chain recombines TRBV4-1 with TRBJ1-2; TRBD1 might be the D (5 bases). Deletions cut 1 base from V and 4 bases from J, with 13 bases between. CDR1 is MGHRA, CDR2 YSYEKL, per germline. This CDR3 has 15 amino acids. The CDR3 is CASSQVGQRIYGYTF. CDR3 nucleotide sequence: TGCGCCAGCAGCCAAGTGGGGCAGCGTATCTATGGCTACACCTTC.

V gene TRBV7-6 combines with J gene TRBJ2-5; TRBD2 is a possible D gene (6 bases). The length of the CDR3 is 11 residues. Germline CDR1 and CDR2: SGHVS and FNYEAQ. The ends were cut back, 4 bases at V and 9 bases at J, with 9 bases in the middle. For the CDR3, the DNA is TGTGCCAGCAGCTCCTCGGGGGCCCAGTACTTC. Amino acid sequence: CASSSSGAQYF.

This clonotype was observed a few times. V gene TRBV18 combines with J gene TRBJ2-6; TRBD1 matches 9 bases. V was clipped by 6 bases and J by 2 bases; unmatched bases: 5. Germline CDR1 and CDR2: KGHSH and LQKENI. The CDR3 sequence is 16 residues long. The CDR3 DNA sequence: TGTGCCAGCTCTCGGGACAGGGCGGCTGGGGCCAACGTCCTGACTTTC. This encodes CASSRDRAAGANVLTF.

This chain uses TRBV5-1 with TRBJ1-1; 8 bases agree with TRBD1. Per the germline V gene, CDR1 is SGHRS and CDR2 is YFSETQ. J was trimmed by 5 bases and V by 2 bases; bases with no gene match: 8. The CDR3 consists of 15 residues. CDR3 sequence (DNA): TGCGCCAGCAGCTTACGGGGACAGGTGAGAACTGAAGCTTTCTTT. This codes for CASSLRGQVRTEAFF.

This clonotype was counted between two and nine times. The CDR3, as DNA: TGTGCCAGCAGCTTAGCGGGGGGCCCCAGCTCCTACAATGAGCAGTTCTTC. Its translation is CASSLAGGPSSYNEQFF. V is TRBV7-2 and J is TRBJ2-1; TRBD1 or TRBD2 may be the D gene (6 bases each). This CDR3 contains 17 residues. V lost 0 bases and J lost 0, with 12 bases in between. Per germline, CDR1 SGHTA and CDR2 FQGNSA. The full variable domain, with the rest looked up from reference TRBV7-2 and TRBJ2-1, is GAGVSQSPSNKVTEKGKDVELRCDPISGHTALYWYRQSLGQGLEFLIYFQGNSAPDKSGLPSDRFSAERTGGSVSTLTIQRTQQEDSAVYLCASSLAGGPSSYNEQFFGPGTRLTVL.

The J gene is TRBJ2-2, the V gene TRBV15; 7 bases map to TRBD1. Germline trimming cut 1 base from V and 7 bases from J; bases unmatched to any gene: 12. The CDR3 loop spans 17 amino acids. Germline CDR1 is LNHNV and CDR2 is YYDKDF (reference sequence). The CDR3 coding sequence is TGTGCCACCAGCAGAGCTCCAAGACAGGGTTTGCACGGGGAGCTGTTTTTT. Translated, it gives CATSRAPRQGLHGELFF. Full variable domain (missing parts from reference TRBV15 and TRBJ2-2): DAMVIQNPRYQVTQFGKPVTLSCSQTLNHNVMYWYQQKSSQAPKLLFHYYDKDFNNEADTPDNFQSRRPNTSFCFLDIRSPGLGDTAMYLCATSRAPRQGLHGELFFGEGSRLTVL.

This chain uses TRBV20-1 with TRBJ1-1; D is uncertain. The germline gives CDR1 DFQATT, CDR2 SNEGSKA (reference sequence). Between the trimmed V and J ends, which lost 1 base and 0 bases, there was a span of 9 bases. The CDR3 contains 14 residues. The CDR3 sequence: CSARALSVNTEAFF. As DNA, the CDR3 is TGCAGTGCTAGAGCGCTCAGTGTGAACACTGAAGCTTTCTTT.